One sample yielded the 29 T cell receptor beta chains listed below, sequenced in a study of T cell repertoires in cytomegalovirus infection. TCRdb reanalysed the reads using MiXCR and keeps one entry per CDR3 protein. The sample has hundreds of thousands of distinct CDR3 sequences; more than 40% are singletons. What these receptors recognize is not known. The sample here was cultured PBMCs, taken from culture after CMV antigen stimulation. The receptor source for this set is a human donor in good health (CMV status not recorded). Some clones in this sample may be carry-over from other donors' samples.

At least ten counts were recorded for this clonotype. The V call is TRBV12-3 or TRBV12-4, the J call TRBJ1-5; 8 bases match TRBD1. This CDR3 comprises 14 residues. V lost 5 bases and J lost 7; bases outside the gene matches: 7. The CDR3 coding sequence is TGTGCCAGCAGTGCCGGGACAGGAATCCAGCCCCAGCATTTT. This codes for CASSAGTGIQPQHF.

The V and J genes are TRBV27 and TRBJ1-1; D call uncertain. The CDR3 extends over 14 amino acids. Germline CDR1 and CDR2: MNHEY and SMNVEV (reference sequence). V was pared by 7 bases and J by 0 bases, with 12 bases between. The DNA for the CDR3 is TGTGCCAGCACGGGCGGAGGGATGAACACTGAAGCTTTCTTT. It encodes CASTGGGMNTEAFF.

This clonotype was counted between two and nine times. In DNA form, the CDR3 reads TGTGCCAGCAGGGGCCGCCCATATAGCAATCAGCCCCAGCATTTT. This encodes CASRGRPYSNQPQHF. The V call is TRBV6-1, the J call TRBJ1-5; D call uncertain. The V end was cut by 6 bases, the J end by 0 bases, with 12 bases between. The length of the CDR3 is 15 residues. CDR1 is MNHNS and CDR2 is SASEGT in the germline V gene.

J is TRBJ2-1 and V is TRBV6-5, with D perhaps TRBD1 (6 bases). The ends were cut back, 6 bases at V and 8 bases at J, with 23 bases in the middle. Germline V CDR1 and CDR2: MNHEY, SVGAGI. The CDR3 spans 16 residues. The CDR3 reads CASRGTGTRGRDEQFF. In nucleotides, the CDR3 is TGTGCCAGCAGGGGAACAGGGACACGGGGCCGGGATGAGCAGTTCTTC.

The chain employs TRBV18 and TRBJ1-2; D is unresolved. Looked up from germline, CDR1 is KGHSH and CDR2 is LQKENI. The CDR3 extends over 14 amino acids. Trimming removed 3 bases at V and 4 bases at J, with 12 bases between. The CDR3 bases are TGTGCCAGCTCACCGGGCGCAGGAGGCTATGGCTACACCTTC. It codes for CASSPGAGGYGYTF. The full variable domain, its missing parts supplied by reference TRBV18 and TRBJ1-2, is NAGVMQNPRHLVRRRGQEARLRCSPMKGHSHVYWYRQLPEEGLKFMVYLQKENIIDESGMPKERFSAEFPKEGPSILRIQQVVRGDSAAYFCASSPGAGGYGYTFGSGTRLTVV.

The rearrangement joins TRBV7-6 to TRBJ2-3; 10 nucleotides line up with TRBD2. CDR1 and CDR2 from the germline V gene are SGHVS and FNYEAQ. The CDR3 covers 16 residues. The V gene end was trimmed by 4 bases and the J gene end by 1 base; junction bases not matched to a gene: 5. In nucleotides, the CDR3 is TGTGCCAGCAGCTCCGGCGGGACTAGCGGCACAGATACGCAGTATTTT. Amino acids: CASSSGGTSGTDTQYF.

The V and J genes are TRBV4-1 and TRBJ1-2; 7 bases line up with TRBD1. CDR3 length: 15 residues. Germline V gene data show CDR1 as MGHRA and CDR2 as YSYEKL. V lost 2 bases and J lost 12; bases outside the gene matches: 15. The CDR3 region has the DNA TGCGCCAGCAGCCAAAATTATCTCGGGACAGCGCTACACACCTTC. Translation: CASSQNYLGTALHTF.

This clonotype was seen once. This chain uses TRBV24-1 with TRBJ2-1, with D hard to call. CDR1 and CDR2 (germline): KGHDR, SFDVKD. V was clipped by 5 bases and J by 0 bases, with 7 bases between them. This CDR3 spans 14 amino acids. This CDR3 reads CATSGSSSYNEQFF. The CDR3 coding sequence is TGTGCCACCAGTGGATCGAGCTCCTACAATGAGCAGTTCTTC.

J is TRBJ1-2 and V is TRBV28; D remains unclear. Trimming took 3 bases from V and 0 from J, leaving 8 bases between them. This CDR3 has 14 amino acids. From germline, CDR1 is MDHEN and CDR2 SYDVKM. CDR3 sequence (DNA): TGTGCCAGCAGTTTCTTACAGACTAACTATGGCTACACCTTC. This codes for CASSFLQTNYGYTF.

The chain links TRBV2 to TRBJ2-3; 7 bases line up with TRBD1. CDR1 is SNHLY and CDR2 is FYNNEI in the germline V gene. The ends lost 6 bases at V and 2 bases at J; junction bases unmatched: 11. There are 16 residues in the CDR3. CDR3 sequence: CASRILRDRDTDTQYF. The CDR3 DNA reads TGTGCCAGCAGAATATTACGGGACAGAGACACAGATACGCAGTATTTT.

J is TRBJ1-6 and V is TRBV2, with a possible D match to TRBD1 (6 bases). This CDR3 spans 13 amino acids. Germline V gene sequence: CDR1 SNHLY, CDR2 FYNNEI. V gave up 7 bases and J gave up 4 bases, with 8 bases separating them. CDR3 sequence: CASKGQYNSPLHF. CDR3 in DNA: TGTGCCAGCAAGGGACAATATAATTCACCCCTCCACTTT.

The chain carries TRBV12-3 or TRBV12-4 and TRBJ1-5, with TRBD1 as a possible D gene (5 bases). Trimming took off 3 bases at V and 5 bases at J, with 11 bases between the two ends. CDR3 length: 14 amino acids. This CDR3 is CASSFWGIDQPQHF. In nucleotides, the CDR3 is TGTGCCAGCAGTTTCTGGGGGATAGATCAGCCCCAGCATTTT.

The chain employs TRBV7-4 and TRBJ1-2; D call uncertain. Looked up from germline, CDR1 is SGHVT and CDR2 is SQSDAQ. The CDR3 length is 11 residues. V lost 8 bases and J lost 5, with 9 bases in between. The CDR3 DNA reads TGTGCCAGCGGAATCAGTTATGGCTACACCTTC. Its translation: CASGISYGYTF.

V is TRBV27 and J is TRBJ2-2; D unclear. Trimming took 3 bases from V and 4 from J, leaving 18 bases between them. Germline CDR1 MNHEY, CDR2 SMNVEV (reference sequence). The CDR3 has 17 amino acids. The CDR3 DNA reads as TGTGCCAGCAGTTTTGATAGGGCCGGTGTGTCCACCGGGGAGCTGTTTTTT. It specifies CASSFDRAGVSTGELFF.

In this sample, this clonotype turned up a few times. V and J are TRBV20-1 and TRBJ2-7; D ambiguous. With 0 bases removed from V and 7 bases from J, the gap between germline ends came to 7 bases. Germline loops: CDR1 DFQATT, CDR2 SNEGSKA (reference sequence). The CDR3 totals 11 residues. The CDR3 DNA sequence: TGCAGTGCTAGAGATCGGGCAGAGCAGTACTTC. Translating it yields CSARDRAEQYF.

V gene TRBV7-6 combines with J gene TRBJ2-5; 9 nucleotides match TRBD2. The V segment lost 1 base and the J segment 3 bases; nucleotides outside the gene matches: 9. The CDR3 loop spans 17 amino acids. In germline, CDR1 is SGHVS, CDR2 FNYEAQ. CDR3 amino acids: CASSLDEREEIKETQYF. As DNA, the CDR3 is TGTGCCAGCAGCTTAGATGAGCGGGAGGAAATCAAAGAGACCCAGTACTTC.

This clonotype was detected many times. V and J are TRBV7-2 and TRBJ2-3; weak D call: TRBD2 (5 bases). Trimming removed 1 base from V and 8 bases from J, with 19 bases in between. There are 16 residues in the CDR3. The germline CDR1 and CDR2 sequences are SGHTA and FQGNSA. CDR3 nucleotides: TGTGCCAGCAGCTTAGTGAGCAGCGGCGGCGGAGGTACGCAGTATTTT. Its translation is CASSLVSSGGGGTQYF.

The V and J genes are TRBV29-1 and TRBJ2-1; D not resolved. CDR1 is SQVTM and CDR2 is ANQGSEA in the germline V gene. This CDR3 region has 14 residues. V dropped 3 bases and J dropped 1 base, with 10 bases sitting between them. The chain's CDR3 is CSVEGRRSYNEQFF. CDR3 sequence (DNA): TGCAGCGTTGAGGGCAGAAGATCCTACAATGAGCAGTTCTTC.

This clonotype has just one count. The CDR3 is CASSPIVGYTF. CDR3 nucleotide sequence: TGTGCCAGCAGCCCGATAGTGGGCTACACCTTC. This chain connects TRBV2 to TRBJ1-2; no definite D call. The CDR3 extends over 11 amino acids. Germline assignment: CDR1 SNHLY and CDR2 FYNNEI. The V end was cut by 6 bases, the J end by 8 bases, with 10 bases between.

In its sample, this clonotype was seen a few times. In nucleotides, the CDR3 is TGTGCCAGCAGCCCCTGGGGGTCCGAGCAGTACTTC. Its translation is CASSPWGSEQYF. The chain recombines TRBV7-6 with TRBJ2-7; D possibly uses TRBD1 or TRBD2 (5 bases each). This CDR3 is built from 12 residues. Germline CDR1 is SGHVS and CDR2 is FNYEAQ. With 5 bases removed from V and 6 bases from J, the gap between germline ends came to 11 bases. Filled out from reference TRBV7-6 and TRBJ2-7, the complete variable domain reads GAGVSQSPRYKVTKRGQDVALRCDPISGHVSLYWYRQALGQGPEFLTYFNYEAQQDKSGLPNDRFSAERPEGSISTLTIQRTEQRDSAMYRCASSPWGSEQYFGPGTRLTVT.

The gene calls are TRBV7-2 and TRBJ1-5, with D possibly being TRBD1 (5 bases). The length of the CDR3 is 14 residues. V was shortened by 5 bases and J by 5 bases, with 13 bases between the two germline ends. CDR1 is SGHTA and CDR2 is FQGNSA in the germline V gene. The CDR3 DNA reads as TGTGCCAGCAGCCAGGGCTTCGCCGATCAGCCCCAGCATTTT. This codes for CASSQGFADQPQHF.

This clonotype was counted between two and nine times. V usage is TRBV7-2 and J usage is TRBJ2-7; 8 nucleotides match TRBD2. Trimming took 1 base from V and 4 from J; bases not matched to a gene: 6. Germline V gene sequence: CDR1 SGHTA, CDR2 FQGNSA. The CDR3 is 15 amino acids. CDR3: CASSLVLAGPYEQYF. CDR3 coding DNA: TGTGCCAGCAGCTTAGTATTAGCGGGACCTTACGAGCAGTACTTC.

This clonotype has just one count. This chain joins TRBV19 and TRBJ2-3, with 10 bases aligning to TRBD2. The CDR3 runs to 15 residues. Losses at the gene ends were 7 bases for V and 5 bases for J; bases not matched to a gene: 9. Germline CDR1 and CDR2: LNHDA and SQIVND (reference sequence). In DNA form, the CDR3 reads TGTGCCAGTACCAGAACTAGCGGGATAAAAGATACGCAGTATTTT. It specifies CASTRTSGIKDTQYF.

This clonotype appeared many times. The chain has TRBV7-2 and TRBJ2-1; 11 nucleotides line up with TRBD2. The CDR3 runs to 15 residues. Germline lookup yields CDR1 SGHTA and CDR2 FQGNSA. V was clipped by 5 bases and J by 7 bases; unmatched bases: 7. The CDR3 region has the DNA TGTGCCAGCAGCGTACTAGCGGGAGTGGGGAATGAGCAGTTCTTC. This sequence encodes CASSVLAGVGNEQFF.

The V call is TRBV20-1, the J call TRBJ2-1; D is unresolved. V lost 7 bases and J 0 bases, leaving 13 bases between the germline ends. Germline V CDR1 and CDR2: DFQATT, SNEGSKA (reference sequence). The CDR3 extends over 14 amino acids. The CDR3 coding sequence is TGCAGTGTTCCGGGTCGTAGCTCCTACAATGAGCAGTTCTTC. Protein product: CSVPGRSSYNEQFF.

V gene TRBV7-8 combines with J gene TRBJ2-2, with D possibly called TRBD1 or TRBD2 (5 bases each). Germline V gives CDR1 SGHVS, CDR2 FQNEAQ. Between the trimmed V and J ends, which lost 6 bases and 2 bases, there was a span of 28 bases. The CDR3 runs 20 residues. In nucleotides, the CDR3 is TGTGCCAGCAGAAATCCGCCCGGGAATAACAGGCCTATCAACACCGGGGAGCTGTTTTTT. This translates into CASRNPPGNNRPINTGELFF. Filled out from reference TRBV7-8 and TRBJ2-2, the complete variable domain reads GAGVSQSPRYKVAKRGQDVALRCDPISGHVSLFWYQQALGQGPEFLTYFQNEAQLDKSGLPSDRFFAERPEGSVSTLKIQRTQQEDSAVYLCASRNPPGNNRPINTGELFFGEGSRLTVL.

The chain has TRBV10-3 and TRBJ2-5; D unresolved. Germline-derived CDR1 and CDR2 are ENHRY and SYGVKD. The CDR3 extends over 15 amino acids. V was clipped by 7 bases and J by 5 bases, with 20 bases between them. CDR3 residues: CAIKLRNTPGETQYF. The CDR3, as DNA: TGTGCCATCAAGTTGCGGAATACCCCCGGGGAGACCCAGTACTTC.

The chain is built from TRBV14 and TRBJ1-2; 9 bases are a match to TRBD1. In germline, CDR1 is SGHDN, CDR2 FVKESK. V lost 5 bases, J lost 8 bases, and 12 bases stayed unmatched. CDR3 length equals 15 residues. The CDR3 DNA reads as TGTGCCAGCAGCGAAGGTGACAGGGGGACTAGCGGCTACACCTTC. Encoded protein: CASSEGDRGTSGYTF.

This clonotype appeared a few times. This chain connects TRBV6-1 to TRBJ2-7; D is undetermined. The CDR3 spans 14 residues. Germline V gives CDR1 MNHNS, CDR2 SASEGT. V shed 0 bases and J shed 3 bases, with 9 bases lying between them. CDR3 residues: CASSEAHNSYEQYF. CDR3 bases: TGTGCCAGCAGTGAAGCGCACAACAGCTACGAGCAGTACTTC.